Listed below are T cell receptor beta chains from one sample, sequenced in a study of blood T cell repertoires in COVID-19. The method was immunoSEQ multiplex PCR; TCRdb's version includes in-frame clones alone and lacks a portion of them. The sample lists 150,000 to 200,000 clones; more than 70% were seen once. The material sequenced was PBMCs or T cells enriched from blood (not recorded which). The source is a man aged 35 to 55 who had recovered from COVID-19. The CDR3 runs from the conserved cysteine through the conserved F or W. D genes are given only for firm matches. A clone size is listed for some rows: how often the clone was seen (once, few, many), or a class if it is expanded.

TRBV19,once,TRBJ1-6,14,NA,CASSRGGWTSPLHF,TGTGCCAGTAGTCGGGGGGGGTGGACTTCACCCCTCCACTTT
TRBV2,few,TRBJ1-6,15,NA,CASSSTTANNSPLHF,TGTGCCAGCAGTTCGACTACAGCCAATAATTCACCCCTCCACTTT
TRBV7-2,NA,TRBJ1-6,16,TRBD1,CASSLSPGQDNSPLHF,TGTGCCAGCAGCCTGTCCCCGGGACAGGATAATTCACCCCTCCACTTT
TRBV19,once,TRBJ2-1,13,NA,CASSIGQNNEQFF,TGTGCCAGTAGTATAGGACAGAACAATGAGCAGTTCTTC
TRBV5-1,NA,TRBJ1-1,15,TRBD1,CASNAGGAMNTEAFF,TGCGCCAGCAATGCAGGGGGTGCCATGAACACTGAAGCTTTCTTT
TRBV29-1,NA,TRBJ1-1,13,TRBD1,CSVRGALTGEAFF,TGCAGCGTTCGAGGGGCCTTGACAGGGGAAGCTTTCTTT
TRBV19,NA,TRBJ1-4,15,NA,CASREPRATNEKLFF,TGTGCCAGTAGGGAGCCCAGAGCAACTAATGAAAAACTGTTTTTT
TRBV7-9,NA,TRBJ2-1,15,TRBD1,CASSLGQGYYDEQFF,TGTGCCAGCAGCTTAGGACAGGGTTATTACGATGAGCAGTTCTTC
TRBV6-1,NA,TRBJ1-2,16,TRBD1,CASSGGTGGPFYGYTF,TGTGCCAGCAGTGGGGGAACAGGGGGGCCTTTCTATGGCTACACCTTC
TRBV6-5,NA,TRBJ1-4,15,NA,CASSYSPATNEKLFF,TGTGCCAGCAGTTACTCGCCGGCAACTAATGAAAAACTGTTTTTT
TRBV5-5,few,TRBJ1-2,15,NA,CASSLRAGNNYGYTF,TGTGCCAGCAGCTTGCGGGCAGGGAACAACTATGGCTACACCTTC
TRBV3-1/TRBV3-2,NA,TRBJ1-1,19,TRBD1,CASSPNGRGTGARGTEAFF,TGTGCCAGCAGCCCCAATGGGCGGGGGACAGGGGCAAGAGGCACTGAAGCTTTCTTT
TRBV7-3,once,TRBJ2-7,15,NA,CASSLTLVGGYEQYF,TGTGCCAGCAGCTTAACGCTGGTCGGGGGATACGAGCAGTACTTC
TRBV4-2,NA,TRBJ1-2,16,TRBD1,CASSTGQGAYGYGYTF,TGTGCCAGCAGCACGGGACAGGGGGCTTATGGCTATGGCTACACCTTC
TRBV21-1,NA,TRBJ1-2,18,NA,CASSKASGTGGNHYGYTF,TGTGCCAGCAGCAAAGCCTCCGGGACAGGGGGCAATCACTATGGCTACACCTTC
TRBV10-3,NA,TRBJ2-3,15,TRBD2,CAISDTSGGQDTQYF,TGTGCCATCAGTGACACTAGCGGGGGGCAAGATACGCAGTATTTT
TRBV28,NA,TRBJ2-3,18,TRBD2,CASSFASGGAGSPDTQYF,TGTGCCAGCAGTTTCGCTAGCGGGGGGGCCGGTTCCCCAGATACGCAGTATTTT
TRBV4-2,NA,TRBJ2-5,16,NA,CASSQEVYGGKETQYF,TGTGCCAGCAGCCAAGAGGTTTACGGCGGGAAAGAGACCCAGTACTTC
TRBV3-1/TRBV3-2,NA,TRBJ1-1,16,TRBD1,CASSHAPGQRNTEAFF,TGTGCCAGCAGCCATGCACCGGGACAGCGGAACACTGAAGCTTTCTTT
TRBV24-1,once,TRBJ2-1,11,NA,CATSDSVRSFF,TGTGCCACCAGTGATTCCGTTCGGTCGTTCTTC
TRBV6-5,NA,TRBJ2-3,15,TRBD1,CASASGGQGEDTQYF,TGTGCCAGCGCGAGTGGGGGACAGGGGGAGGATACGCAGTATTTT
TRBV19,NA,TRBJ1-5,17,NA,CASSIDLFGGIAQPQHF,TGTGCCAGTAGTATAGATCTATTTGGGGGGATTGCTCAGCCCCAGCATTTT
TRBV3-1/TRBV3-2,NA,TRBJ2-3,18,TRBD2,CASSRAGGSPRGADTQYF,TGTGCCAGCAGCCGAGCGGGGGGCTCCCCCCGAGGGGCAGATACGCAGTATTTT
TRBV5-4,NA,TRBJ2-3,15,TRBD2,CASSGTSGGADTQYF,TGTGCCAGCAGCGGGACTAGCGGGGGGGCCGATACGCAGTATTTT
TRBV28,NA,TRBJ1-2,13,NA,CASSLLGAGGYTF,TGTGCCAGCAGTTTATTGGGGGCCGGTGGCTACACCTTC
TRBV11-2,NA,TRBJ2-6,18,TRBD1,CASSPRGRGLAGANVLTF,TGTGCCAGCAGCCCGCGCGGCAGGGGGCTTGCTGGGGCCAACGTCCTGACTTTC
TRBV5-1,few,TRBJ2-1,13,NA,CASTGGEINEQFF,TGCGCCAGCACCGGAGGGGAGATCAATGAGCAGTTCTTC
TRBV5-6,NA,TRBJ1-2,15,NA,CASSLGGRTNYGYTF,TGTGCCAGCAGCCTGGGCGGGCGGACTAACTATGGCTACACCTTC
TRBV6-4,NA,TRBJ2-1,14,TRBD2,CASSKEAGEGEQFF,TGTGCCAGCAGTAAAGAGGCGGGGGAGGGTGAGCAGTTCTTC
TRBV5-4,NA,TRBJ1-1,16,NA,CASSWLDRGMNTEAFF,TGTGCCAGCAGCTGGCTGGACCGGGGAATGAACACTGAAGCTTTCTTT
TRBV5-1,NA,TRBJ1-6,15,TRBD1,CASSGGTGDNSPLHF,TGCGCCAGCAGCGGCGGGACAGGAGATAATTCACCCCTCCACTTT
TRBV18,NA,TRBJ2-4,16,TRBD2,CASSRGGNVAKNIQYF,TGTGCCAGCTCACGCGGGGGAAATGTGGCCAAAAACATTCAGTACTTC
TRBV19,NA,TRBJ1-4,14,NA,CASSISGFNEKLFF,TGTGCCAGTAGTATCAGCGGATTTAATGAAAAACTGTTTTTT
TRBV7-3,NA,TRBJ1-1,13,NA,CASSLGQNTEAFF,TGTGCCAGCAGCTTGGGGCAGAACACTGAAGCTTTCTTT
TRBV10-3,once,TRBJ2-2,14,NA,CAIVAETNTGELFF,TGTGCCATCGTAGCGGAGACGAACACCGGGGAGCTGTTTTTT
TRBV6-5,NA,TRBJ2-1,15,TRBD2,CASSPGGGRFNEQFF,TGTGCCAGCAGCCCCGGGGGGGGGAGGTTCAATGAGCAGTTCTTC
TRBV4-1,once,TRBJ2-3,16,NA,CASSQAFRGATDTQYF,TGCGCCAGCAGCCAAGCGTTCCGTGGGGCCACAGATACGCAGTATTTT
TRBV13,NA,TRBJ2-2,12,NA,CASSLETGELFF,TGTGCCAGCAGCCTGGAGACCGGGGAGCTGTTTTTT
TRBV7-3,NA,TRBJ1-3,15,NA,CASSHAQDSGNTIYF,TGTGCCAGCAGCCACGCACAGGACTCTGGAAACACCATATATTTT
TRBV19,NA,TRBJ2-1,16,NA,CASSMDSLSSYNEQFF,TGTGCCAGTAGTATGGACAGCCTCAGCTCCTACAATGAGCAGTTCTTC
TRBV7-3,NA,TRBJ2-1,14,TRBD2,CASSAAGGINEQFF,TGTGCCAGCAGCGCAGCGGGGGGCATCAATGAGCAGTTCTTC
TRBV4-1,NA,TRBJ1-2,17,TRBD1,CASSQETGMILNYGYTF,TGCGCCAGCAGCCAAGAGACAGGGATGATCCTTAACTATGGCTACACCTTC
TRBV10-1,NA,TRBJ2-5,14,NA,CASSARGRRETQYF,TGCGCCAGCAGTGCGCGGGGAAGGAGAGAGACCCAGTACTTC
TRBV30,NA,TRBJ1-5,17,NA,CAWSKSRTDNSNQPQHF,TGTGCCTGGAGTAAAAGCCGGACAGACAATAGCAATCAGCCCCAGCATTTT
TRBV10-1,NA,TRBJ2-2,14,NA,CASSGGQTAGELFF,TGCGCCAGCAGTGGTGGACAGACCGCCGGGGAGCTGTTTTTT